One and the same sample provided the 15 T cell receptor beta chains below, sequenced in a study of T cell responses to AZD1222 COVID-19 vaccine (dated by TCRdb to about 2021). To prepare the library, the immunoSEQ multiplex PCR assay was applied. TCRdb mirrors the immuneACCESS table, restricted to in-frame sequences. Some clones are absent from its copies; in checked studies, under half trace to an unresolved V gene, and the reason for the others is unknown. Recorded for this sample are about 97,000 clones; roughly 88% of them occurred a single time. The ten biggest clones cover roughly 2.8% of the sample. The time point label corresponds to: baseline before first vaccination. Sequenced here: peripheral blood, sampled on day 0 of AZD1222 vaccination. All receptors come from an adult in good health.

The chain combines TRBV28 with TRBJ1-2; 7 bases line up with TRBD1. V was clipped by 6 bases and J by 6 bases; unmatched bases: 16. CDR1 and CDR2 from the germline V gene are MDHEN and SYDVKM. This CDR3 spans 16 amino acids. The DNA for the CDR3 is TGTGCCAGCAGCTCCTATATTGACAGGGTGGTGCATGGCTACACCTTC. Its protein product is CASSSYIDRVVHGYTF.

This clone was observed a handful of times. V gene TRBV5-1 combines with J gene TRBJ1-4, with D perhaps matching TRBD1 (5 bases). The CDR3 has 16 residues. Trimming took 4 bases from V and 2 from J, leaving 15 bases between them. Looked up from germline, CDR1 is SGHRS and CDR2 is YFSETQ. CDR3 loop: CASSVETGGTNEKLFF. The CDR3 region has the DNA TGCGCCAGCAGCGTGGAAACAGGTGGCACTAATGAAAAACTGTTTTTT. Supplemented by reference TRBV5-1 and TRBJ1-4, the full variable domain reads KAGVTQTPRYLIKTRGQQVTLSCSPISGHRSVSWYQQTPGQGLQFLFEYFSETQRNKGNFPGRFSGRQFSNSRSEMNVSTLELGDSALYLCASSVETGGTNEKLFFGSGTQLSVL.

The V call is TRBV7-2, the J call TRBJ1-4; D is ambiguous. This CDR3 has 15 amino acids. Trimming took 1 base from V and 0 from J, leaving 6 bases between them. Germline assignment: CDR1 SGHTA and CDR2 FQGNSA. CDR3 sequence reads: CASSLVQATNEKLFF. The CDR3 DNA is TGTGCCAGCAGCTTAGTCCAGGCAACTAATGAAAAACTGTTTTTT. Full variable domain (missing parts from reference TRBV7-2 and TRBJ1-4): GAGVSQSPSNKVTEKGKDVELRCDPISGHTALYWYRQSLGQGLEFLIYFQGNSAPDKSGLPSDRFSAERTGGSVSTLTIQRTQQEDSAVYLCASSLVQATNEKLFFGSGTQLSVL.

The chain links TRBV15 to TRBJ1-4; D may be TRBD1 (6 bases). Germline V gene lookup returns CDR1 LNHNV and CDR2 YYDKDF (reference sequence). V lost 5 bases and J lost 8, with 18 bases in between. This CDR3 spans 15 amino acids. The chain's CDR3 is CATSGGGGWGEKLFF. In DNA, the CDR3 is TGTGCCACCAGCGGAGGAGGGGGATGGGGCGAAAAACTGTTTTTT.

The chain joins TRBV27 to TRBJ1-2; D is ambiguous. Germline CDR1 reads MNHEY; CDR2 reads SMNVEV (reference sequence). V lost 2 bases and J 5 bases, leaving 6 bases between the germline ends. The length of the CDR3 is 12 residues. In nucleotides, the CDR3 is TGTGCCAGCAGTTTAGACGGATATGGCTACACCTTC. Amino acid sequence: CASSLDGYGYTF.

This clone appeared once. The CDR3 DNA is TGTGCCAGCAGCTTGACCCAGTATTCACCCCTCCACTTT. Amino acid sequence: CASSLTQYSPLHF. The chain couples TRBV11-2 to TRBJ1-6; the D is unclear. CDR1 and CDR2 from the germline V gene are SGHAT and FQNNGV. CDR3 length equals 13 residues. Trimming cost V 3 bases and J 8 bases, with 8 bases left between them. Combining the CDR3 with reference TRBV11-2 and TRBJ1-6 gives the whole variable domain EAGVAQSPRYKIIEKRQSVAFWCNPISGHATLYWYQQILGQGPKLLIQFQNNGVVDDSQLPKDRFSAERLKGVDSTLKIQPAKLEDSAVYLCASSLTQYSPLHFGNGTRLTVT.

This clone was detected only once. This rearrangement joins TRBV12-3 or TRBV12-4 to TRBJ2-2, with no clear D. V lost 3 bases and J 4 bases, leaving 6 bases between the germline ends. CDR3 length: 13 amino acids. The CDR3 spells CASSLRFTGELFF. As DNA, the CDR3 is TGTGCCAGCAGTTTGAGGTTCACCGGGGAGCTGTTTTTT.

This clone is labeled as medium-sized. The chain recombines TRBV6-4 with TRBJ1-6, with D perhaps TRBD1 (5 bases). V was trimmed by 3 bases and J by 6 bases, leaving 9 bases between them. The CDR3 is 14 residues long. Germline CDR1 reads MRHNA; CDR2 reads SNTAGT. The CDR3 DNA reads TGTGCCAGCAGTGAGGGGACGTTTAATTCACCCCTCCACTTT. This translates into CASSEGTFNSPLHF.

The chain couples TRBV6-2 or TRBV6-3 to TRBJ2-3, with D unresolved. Trimming removed 0 bases from V and 3 bases from J, with 10 bases in between. Germline V gene data show CDR1 as MNHEY and CDR2 as SVGEGT. This CDR3 has 15 amino acids. The CDR3 DNA is TGTGCCAGCAGTTACTCGTTCGCCCAGACAGATACGCAGTATTTT. This sequence encodes CASSYSFAQTDTQYF.

The chain has TRBV9 and TRBJ2-1; D perhaps matches TRBD2 (6 bases). CDR3 length: 15 residues. The germline V gene encodes CDR1 SGDLS and CDR2 YYNGEE. Between the trimmed V and J ends, which lost 4 bases and 6 bases, there was a span of 17 bases. CDR3 nucleotides: TGTGCCAGCAGCCTTCTCGGGACTTCCGCCAATGAGCAGTTCTTC. Amino acids: CASSLLGTSANEQFF.

The chain combines TRBV18 with TRBJ1-1; 11 bases match TRBD1. J was trimmed by 8 bases and V by 6 bases; bases with no gene match: 5. Looked up from germline, CDR1 is KGHSH and CDR2 is LQKENI. The CDR3 totals 13 residues. The DNA for the CDR3 is TGTGCCAGCTCGCGGACAGGGGGCGAGGAAGCTTTCTTT. Translated, it gives CASSRTGGEEAFF.

Details on this clone: Other DNA sequences of this sample code for an identical CDR3. The chain combines TRBV19 with TRBJ1-2; no firm D call. Deletions cut 8 bases from V and 5 bases from J, with 12 bases between. The V gene's germline CDR1 is LNHDA and CDR2 SQIVND (reference sequence). This CDR3 has 12 amino acids. As DNA, the CDR3 is TGTGCCAGTCGGACGGAGTATTATGGCTACACCTTC. It codes for CASRTEYYGYTF.

The chain carries TRBV5-1 and TRBJ1-6; 9 nucleotides align to TRBD1. Looked up from germline, CDR1 is SGHRS and CDR2 is YFSETQ. This CDR3 spans 15 amino acids. With V trimmed by 3 bases and J by 5 bases, 3 bases remained unmatched. This CDR3 reads CASSSGQGNNSPLHF. The CDR3 nucleotides are TGCGCCAGCAGCTCGGGACAGGGAAATAATTCACCCCTCCACTTT.

The chain links TRBV10-2 to TRBJ1-6; 7 nucleotides match TRBD1. The CDR3 has 13 amino acids. The V and J ends lost 4 bases and 9 bases, in that order; junction bases with no gene match: 3. Germline CDR1 reads WSHSY; CDR2 reads SAAADI. CDR3 protein: CASSGQGSSPLHF. Here the CDR3 DNA reads TGCGCCAGCAGTGGACAGGGAAGTTCACCCCTCCACTTT.

The rearrangement links TRBV20-1 to TRBJ1-5; D unresolved. This CDR3 has 10 residues. Deletions cut 2 bases from V and 6 bases from J, with 2 bases between. Germline V gene sequence: CDR1 DFQATT, CDR2 SNEGSKA (reference sequence). The CDR3 here is CSARFQPQHF. The CDR3 DNA reads as TGCAGTGCTAGATTTCAGCCCCAGCATTTT.